This is a list of T cell receptor beta chains from one sample in a study of OX40 agonist ivuxolimab in advanced cancers. Sequencing used immunoSEQ multiplex PCR; TCRdb keeps in-frame clones, though not all of them. The sample records about 68,000 clones, 84% being singletons. The sample consisted of CD4+ or CD8+ T cells sorted from blood, taken in a trial of the OX40 agonist ivuxolimab. The receptors were sampled from an adult with an advanced solid tumor such as melanoma, head and neck, liver or kidney cancer. CDR3s include the opening cysteine and the closing phenylalanine or tryptophan. The D gene is left open where the match is weak. Only some rows state a clone size, as once, few, many or a class for expanded clones.

V gene	J gene	clone size	D gene	CDR3 protein	CDR3 DNA
TRBV28	TRBJ2-7	NA	TRBD2	CASRATSGTLYYF	TGTGCCAGCAGAGCCACTAGCGGGACCTTATACTACTTC
TRBV5-4	TRBJ2-1	once	TRBD1	CASSLGTGVNEQFF	TGTGCCAGCAGCTTAGGGACAGGGGTCAATGAGCAGTTCTTC
TRBV21-1	TRBJ1-5	NA	NA	CASREQGRANQPQHF	TGTGCCAGCAGAGAGCAAGGCAGGGCTAATCAGCCCCAGCATTTT
TRBV6-5	TRBJ1-1	NA	TRBD1	CATLRDRVGNTEAFF	TGTGCCACCTTGAGGGACAGGGTCGGTAACACTGAAGCTTTCTTT
TRBV5-1	TRBJ1-2	NA	TRBD1	CASSLGGQPFYGYTF	TGCGCCAGCAGCCTCGGGGGACAGCCCTTCTATGGCTACACCTTC
TRBV19	TRBJ1-4	NA	TRBD1	CASSTDRAANEKLFF	TGTGCCAGTAGTACTGACAGGGCTGCTAATGAAAAACTGTTTTTT
TRBV7-9	TRBJ1-4	few	NA	CASSPSWGQGEKLFF	TGTGCCAGCAGCCCCTCCTGGGGGCAGGGGGAAAAACTGTTTTTT
TRBV29-1	TRBJ2-3	NA	TRBD2	CSVGGGTDTQYF	TGCAGCGTCGGGGGGGGCACAGATACGCAGTATTTT
TRBV5-1	TRBJ2-7	NA	TRBD2	CASSLVAGGSSYEQYF	TGCGCCAGCAGCTTGGTTGCGGGAGGGTCCTCCTACGAGCAGTACTTC
TRBV11-2	TRBJ2-7	NA	TRBD1	CASRVDGTGDYEQYF	TGTGCCAGCAGAGTTGATGGGACAGGGGACTACGAGCAGTACTTC
TRBV19	TRBJ2-3	NA	NA	CASSQLDTQYF	TGTGCCAGTAGTCAGCTAGATACGCAGTATTTT
TRBV10-3	TRBJ2-7	NA	TRBD2	CAIRPGTSGYEQYF	TGTGCCATCAGGCCCGGGACTAGCGGTTACGAGCAGTACTTC
TRBV11-2	TRBJ2-7	NA	NA	CASSLDQTGTYEQYF	TGTGCCAGCAGCTTAGATCAGACGGGGACCTACGAGCAGTACTTC
TRBV7-8	TRBJ2-7	once	TRBD2	CASSPRSGSSYEQYF	TGTGCCAGCAGCCCCCGCAGCGGGAGTTCCTACGAGCAGTACTTC
TRBV30	TRBJ1-5	few	TRBD1	CAWTGGSDQPQHF	TGTGCCTGGACAGGGGGATCCGATCAGCCCCAGCATTTT
TRBV5-6	TRBJ2-3	once	TRBD1	CASSGVTGAADTQYF	TGTGCCAGCAGCGGGGTGACAGGGGCCGCAGATACGCAGTATTTT
TRBV2	TRBJ2-7	NA	NA	CASSEGIDTYEQYF	TGTGCCAGCAGTGAAGGTATTGACACCTACGAGCAGTACTTC
TRBV29-1	TRBJ2-2	NA	TRBD2	CSVGTSGRVNTGELFF	TGCAGCGTTGGGACTAGCGGGAGGGTAAACACCGGGGAGCTGTTTTTT
TRBV9	TRBJ2-7	NA	NA	CASSVDVGYEQYF	TGTGCCAGCAGCGTAGATGTGGGTTACGAGCAGTACTTC
TRBV19	TRBJ2-6	NA	NA	CASSIVRASGANVLTF	TGTGCCAGTAGTATAGTCCGAGCCTCTGGGGCCAACGTCCTGACTTTC
TRBV4-2	TRBJ1-4	once	NA	CASSQVGPAYEKLFF	TGTGCCAGCAGCCAAGTTGGGCCAGCTTATGAAAAACTGTTTTTT
TRBV5-6	TRBJ2-7	NA	TRBD2	CASSLEPTLAGPYEQYF	TGTGCCAGCAGCTTGGAGCCCACACTAGCGGGACCCTACGAGCAGTACTTC
TRBV6-1	TRBJ1-1	NA	NA	CASSGRQNTEAFF	TGTGCCAGCAGTGGACGGCAGAACACTGAAGCTTTCTTT
TRBV28	TRBJ2-7	few	NA	CASVQGTQGGEQYF	TGTGCCAGCGTACAGGGCACCCAAGGAGGCGAGCAGTACTTC
TRBV2	TRBJ1-5	NA	NA	CASSESRLMYDF	TGTGCCAGCAGTGAATCGAGGCTAATGTATGACTTT
TRBV5-6	TRBJ2-1	NA	TRBD1	CASSLPGQGPYNEQFF	TGTGCCAGCAGCTTGCCAGGACAGGGACCCTACAATGAGCAGTTCTTC
TRBV5-1	TRBJ2-4	NA	TRBD2	CASSLAGGIGVIQYF	TGCGCCAGCAGCTTGGCCGGGGGGATCGGTGTCATTCAGTACTTC
TRBV14	TRBJ2-1	once	NA	CASSQEVQDNEQFF	TGTGCCAGCAGCCAAGAGGTCCAGGACAATGAGCAGTTCTTC
TRBV5-4	TRBJ2-7	NA	TRBD2	CASSLEAGVDEQYF	TGTGCCAGCAGCTTGGAGGCGGGAGTAGACGAGCAGTACTTC
TRBV28	TRBJ1-3	NA	TRBD1	CASSLFGTGIGNTIYF	TGTGCCAGCAGTTTATTTGGGACAGGGATAGGAAACACCATATATTTT
TRBV4-3	TRBJ2-7	NA	NA	CASSQEQYSYEQYF	TGCGCCAGCAGCCAAGAACAGTACTCCTACGAGCAGTACTTC
TRBV28	TRBJ2-3	NA	TRBD1	CASRTGIADTQYF	TGTGCCAGTAGGACAGGAATCGCAGATACGCAGTATTTT
TRBV5-1	TRBJ1-5	NA	NA	CASSLEGGRGQPQHF	TGCGCCAGCAGCTTGGAGGGGGGTCGGGGTCAGCCCCAGCATTTT
TRBV7-6	TRBJ2-5	NA	TRBD1	CASSSGQVKETQYF	TGTGCCAGCAGCTCCGGACAGGTCAAGGAGACCCAGTACTTC
TRBV5-1	TRBJ1-2	few	NA	CASSLGTEGGYTF	TGCGCCAGCAGCCTCGGGACGGAGGGTGGCTACACCTTC
TRBV7-2	TRBJ2-2	NA	NA	CASSHSIRELFF	TGTGCCAGCAGCCATAGTATCAGGGAGCTGTTTTTT
TRBV2	TRBJ2-5	NA	NA	CASSDGDNQETQYF	TGTGCCAGCAGTGATGGGGACAACCAAGAGACCCAGTACTTC
TRBV18	TRBJ1-1	NA	NA	CASSRESQVLEAFF	TGTGCCAGCTCAAGAGAGTCCCAGGTACTAGAAGCTTTCTTT
TRBV7-2	TRBJ2-1	NA	TRBD1	CASSPPTGYDYNEQFF	TGTGCCAGCAGCCCACCGACAGGGTACGACTACAATGAGCAGTTCTTC
TRBV19	TRBJ2-5	NA	NA	CASSNSQETQYF	TGTGCCAGTAGTAACAGCCAAGAGACCCAGTACTTC